This passage covers 12 T cell receptor beta chains from one sample sequenced in a study of blood T cell repertoires in COVID-19. TCRdb's table, derived via immunoSEQ multiplex PCR, lists solely in-frame clones and lacks some. The sample has around 200,000 clones; 65% to 90% are singletons. Sample: PBMCs or T cells enriched from blood (not recorded which). Receptors were obtained from a woman younger than 45 who had been exposed to COVID-19.

The CDR3 DNA reads TGTGCCAGCAGTTACGGTGGGGGGAATGAGCAGTTCTTC. Residues: CASSYGGGNEQFF. The chain combines TRBV6-5 with TRBJ2-1; a possible D gene is TRBD2 (6 bases). CDR1 is MNHEY, CDR2 SVGAGI, per germline. The CDR3 is made up of 13 amino acids. V was trimmed by 2 bases and J by 7 bases, leaving 9 bases between them.

CDR3 bases: TGTGCCCTGACGGAGGGGCGGGGGGAAAAACTGTTTTTT. Translation: CALTEGRGEKLFF. V gene TRBV5-5 combines with J gene TRBJ1-4; weak D call: TRBD1 (5 bases). Trimming cost V 10 bases and J 8 bases, with 18 bases left between them. Germline V gene sequence: CDR1 SGHKS, CDR2 YYEKEE (reference sequence). The CDR3 extends over 13 amino acids.

The chain links TRBV10-3 to TRBJ1-1; 7 positions agree with TRBD1. CDR1 ENHRY and CDR2 SYGVKD come from the germline V gene. V lost 4 bases, J lost 1 base, and 3 bases stayed unmatched. CDR3 length: 14 amino acids. CDR3 bases: TGTGCCATCAGTGCGGGACAGCCGAACACTGAAGCTTTCTTT. Its translation is CAISAGQPNTEAFF.

The chain links TRBV2 to TRBJ2-7, with TRBD1 matching 11 bases. The CDR3 length is 16 residues. Germline V lookup: CDR1 SNHLY, CDR2 FYNNEI. After removal of 0 bases from V and 4 bases from J, the junction contained 5 bases not matched to a gene. CDR3 loop: CASSEAGTGGRYEQYF. The CDR3 region has the DNA TGTGCCAGCAGTGAAGCCGGGACAGGGGGTAGGTACGAGCAGTACTTC.

The chain joins TRBV15 to TRBJ1-6; D possibly corresponds to TRBD1 (6 bases). Germline V gene data show CDR1 as LNHNV and CDR2 as YYDKDF (reference sequence). V was clipped by 1 base and J by 7 bases, with 8 bases between them. The length of the CDR3 is 14 residues. This CDR3 reads CATSRGTANSPLHF. In DNA form, the CDR3 reads TGTGCCACCAGCAGAGGGACAGCAAATTCACCCCTCCACTTT.

This chain links TRBV19 with TRBJ1-2, with D perhaps TRBD1 (6 bases). Deletions cut 1 base from V and 4 bases from J, with 13 bases between. The germline V gene encodes CDR1 LNHDA and CDR2 SQIVND (reference sequence). This CDR3 has 15 residues. The DNA for the CDR3 is TGTGCCAGTAGTATAGTCGTCGGACAGTCCTATGGCTACACCTTC. Translating gives CASSIVVGQSYGYTF.

This clone occurred once. The chain is built from TRBV4-1 and TRBJ1-1; a possible D gene is TRBD1 (5 bases). V lost 0 bases and J 4 bases, leaving 15 bases between the germline ends. This CDR3 is built from 16 residues. The V gene's germline CDR1 is MGHRA and CDR2 YSYEKL. This CDR3 is CASSQDWGGGGTEAFF. The CDR3 nucleotides are TGCGCCAGCAGCCAAGATTGGGGGGGAGGTGGCACTGAAGCTTTCTTT.

The chain employs TRBV15 and TRBJ1-1, with a tentative D call TRBD1 (5 bases). Germline V lookup: CDR1 LNHNV, CDR2 YYDKDF (reference sequence). Trimming stripped 0 bases from V and 5 bases from J, with 13 bases between. The CDR3 is 15 residues long. The CDR3 spells CATSRDMGGSTEAFF. CDR3 nucleotide sequence: TGTGCCACCAGCAGAGATATGGGGGGGAGTACTGAAGCTTTCTTT.

This chain uses TRBV3-1 (or the pseudogene TRBV3-2) with TRBJ2-1, with D possibly being TRBD2 (8 bases). The CDR3 totals 17 residues. The germline V gene encodes CDR1 LGHDT and CDR2 YNNKEL (reference sequence). V shed 4 bases and J shed 5 bases, with 21 bases lying between them. CDR3 DNA sequence: TGTGCCAGCAGCCTCCAGGGGGGAGCGGGGGCCGACAATGAGCAGTTCTTC. Translation: CASSLQGGAGADNEQFF.

This rearrangement joins TRBV9 to TRBJ2-1, with D possibly matching TRBD2 (5 bases). The CDR3 loop spans 16 amino acids. V dropped 0 bases and J dropped 0 bases, with 10 bases sitting between them. Germline loops: CDR1 SGDLS, CDR2 YYNGEE. CDR3 in DNA: TGTGCCAGCAGCGTAGGAGGAGGTTTCTCCTACAATGAGCAGTTCTTC. Protein product: CASSVGGGFSYNEQFF. Supplemented by reference TRBV9 and TRBJ2-1, the full variable domain reads DSGVTQTPKHLITATGQRVTLRCSPRSGDLSVYWYQQSLDQGLQFLIQYYNGEERAKGNILERFSAQQFPDLHSELNLSSLELGDSALYFCASSVGGGFSYNEQFFGPGTRLTVL.

The chain carries TRBV7-9 and TRBJ1-6; 7 bases agree with TRBD1. CDR1 and CDR2 (germline): SEHNR, FQNEAQ (reference sequence). This CDR3 region has 14 residues. Trimming at V came to 5 bases and at J to 5 bases, leaving 3 bases not matched to a gene. The CDR3 DNA follows: TGTGCCAGCAGCCGACAGGGAGATAATTCACCCCTCCACTTT. Its translation is CASSRQGDNSPLHF.

The CDR3 loop is CASSQSRDRGRLAGANVLTF. The CDR3 DNA sequence: TGCGCCAGCAGTCAATCGAGGGACAGGGGGCGCTTGGCCGGGGCCAACGTCCTGACTTTC. The chain uses TRBV23-1 and TRBJ2-6, with 12 bases identical to TRBD1. TRBV23-1 is flagged as an ORF with uncertain function. The CDR3 is 20 amino acids. V was clipped by 0 bases and J by 4 bases; unmatched bases: 10.